This T cell receptor beta chain comes out of a study of T cells in Graves' hyperthyroidism and ophthalmopathy. Study-level results: Patients with ophthalmopathy were separated from those with stable hyperthyroidism by a 13 V-J model.

Details on this clonotype: No antigen is known for it.

CDR1 ENHRY and CDR2 SYGVKD come from the germline V gene. V was trimmed by 4 bases and J by 0 bases, leaving 12 bases between them. The CDR3 spans 15 residues. Amplification of TCR beta CDR3 regions was performed using RNA transcripts as template. The HTBI primer set served for first-round RT-PCR of the TCR CDR3. MiXCR was run by TCRdb on the multiplex PCR reads, yielding one entry per CDR3 protein. This table has some 370,000 distinct CDR3 sequences, over 12% appearing once. A patient was excluded if there was uncontrolled infection, other autoimmune disease, pregnancy or lactation. Sequencing was carried out using blood. The receptor was derived from a man between 50 and 59 years old with Graves' ophthalmopathy. The chain is built from TRBV10-3 and TRBJ1-1, with a weak D call TRBD1 (5 bases). For the CDR3, the DNA is TGTGCCATCAGTGCCGGGGCTCAGATGAACACTGAAGCTTTCTTT. It yields the protein CAISAGAQMNTEAFF.